Each of the 21 T cell receptor beta chains below was sequenced from the same sample in a study of T-cell reconstitution after alpha-beta-depleted transplantation in children. A TCRbeta library incorporating unique molecular identifiers was prepared. One entry per CDR3 protein results from TCRdb running MiXCR on the PCR reads. The sample lists 490,000 or so distinct CDR3 sequences, 12% occurring once. The sample consisted of PBMCs from the stem cell graft donor, taken from the stem cell graft. Receptor source: a human donor who donated a stem cell graft to a child with combined immunodeficiency.

This clonotype was picked up one time. This chain links TRBV7-2 with TRBJ2-5; 9 bases line up with TRBD1. There are 15 residues in the CDR3. The V gene end was trimmed by 4 bases and the J gene end by 4 bases; junction bases not matched to a gene: 7. The germline V gene has CDR1 SGHTA and CDR2 FQGNSA. The CDR3 DNA reads TGTGCCAGCAGCTCACAGGGGGCAGTGGGAGAGACCCAGTACTTC. Its protein is CASSSQGAVGETQYF. The variable domain in full, with the rest retrieved from reference TRBV7-2 and TRBJ2-5, is GAGVSQSPSNKVTEKGKDVELRCDPISGHTALYWYRQSLGQGLEFLIYFQGNSAPDKSGLPSDRFSAERTGGSVSTLTIQRTQQEDSAVYLCASSSQGAVGETQYFGPGTRLLVL.

The V call is TRBV12-3 or TRBV12-4, the J call TRBJ2-2; 8 bases match TRBD2. This CDR3 region has 15 residues. Trimming cost V 5 bases and J 5 bases; bases outside gene matches: 7. DNA of the CDR3: TGTGCCAGCAGTGACAGCGGGAGCCGTACCGGGGAGCTGTTTTTT. Its translation is CASSDSGSRTGELFF.

This clonotype was counted between two and nine times. The chain recombines TRBV4-3 with TRBJ1-4, with D perhaps matching TRBD1 (6 bases). CDR3 size: 16 residues. Trimming removed 4 bases from V and 0 bases from J, with 12 bases in between. CDR1 and CDR2 from the germline V gene are LGHNA and YSLEER. The CDR3 region is CASSRWDKATNEKLFF. The CDR3 bases are TGCGCCAGCAGCCGTTGGGACAAAGCAACTAATGAAAAACTGTTTTTT.

This clonotype was recorded many times. This chain joins TRBV5-1 and TRBJ1-5; TRBD1 matches at 9 bases. Germline V gene sequence: CDR1 SGHRS, CDR2 YFSETQ. The junction had 2 bases not matched to a gene; V was cut back by 4 bases and J by 6 bases. The CDR3 contains 13 residues. The CDR3 loop reads CASSEDRGQPQHF. The CDR3, as DNA: TGCGCCAGCAGCGAGGACAGGGGTCAGCCCCAGCATTTT.

Comment on this clonotype: Sequence at one end of the junction differs from germline and may be a read error. The chain joins TRBV20-1 to TRBJ2-1, with D perhaps TRBD1 (5 bases). The CDR3 runs to 16 residues. From germline, CDR1 is DFQATT and CDR2 SNEGSKA (reference sequence). CDR3 in DNA: TGCTGTGCTCCAGGGCTACCGGAGACGCGGAGAAATGAGCAGTTCTTC. Translating it yields CCAPGLPETRRNEQFF.

Ten or more counts support this clonotype. The V call is TRBV12-3 or TRBV12-4, the J call TRBJ2-7; TRBD2 is a possible D gene (6 bases). V lost 4 bases and J 6 bases, leaving 16 bases between the germline ends. CDR3 length: 14 residues. CDR3 in DNA: TGTGCCAGCAGTTCTGAGACTAGTTTGGTCGAGCAGTACTTC. Protein sequence: CASSSETSLVEQYF.

This clonotype turned up a few times. This rearrangement joins TRBV20-1 to TRBJ2-5, with a tentative D call TRBD1 (6 bases). V was cut by 1 base and J by 2 bases, with 14 bases left in between. The CDR3 spans 15 residues. Germline CDR1 and CDR2: DFQATT and SNEGSKA (reference sequence). In DNA, the CDR3 is TGCAGTGCTAGAGTGGGGGCCAACCTACAAGAGACCCAGTACTTC. Translation gives CSARVGANLQETQYF.

In its sample, this clonotype was seen a few times. J is TRBJ2-7 and V is TRBV5-1; 9 bases map to TRBD1. CDR3 size: 18 residues. V trimming: 3 bases; J trimming: 1 base; junction bases outside the gene matches: 14. Germline-derived CDR1 and CDR2 are SGHRS and YFSETQ. For the CDR3, the DNA is TGCGCCAGCAGCTGGGGATTTGGGGCACAGGGGGCTTCCTACGAGCAGTACTTC. It translates to CASSWGFGAQGASYEQYF.

The rearrangement uses TRBV20-1 and TRBJ1-5, with a weak D call TRBD1 (5 bases). Germline V gives CDR1 DFQATT, CDR2 SNEGSKA (reference sequence). The germline V and J ends were trimmed by 3 bases and 4 bases, with 16 bases remaining between them. The CDR3 consists of 15 residues. CDR3 DNA sequence: TGCAGTGCTAGGCCCCCGGGGGGGGTGAATCAGCCCCAGCATTTT. As protein: CSARPPGGVNQPQHF.

The chain recombines TRBV13 with TRBJ2-7, with a tentative D call TRBD1 (5 bases). CDR3 length: 15 residues. V was cut by 4 bases and J by 4 bases, with 17 bases left in between. The germline V gene has CDR1 PRHDT and CDR2 FYEKMQ (reference sequence). The CDR3 is CASSSLWGGEYEQYF. CDR3 bases: TGTGCCAGCAGCTCGCTTTGGGGCGGAGAATACGAGCAGTACTTC. The entire variable domain, with the rest obtained from reference TRBV13 and TRBJ2-7, is as follows: AAGVIQSPRHLIKEKRETATLKCYPIPRHDTVYWYQQGPGQDPQFLISFYEKMQSDKGSIPDRFSAQQFSDYHSELNMSSLELGDSALYFCASSSLWGGEYEQYFGPGTRLTVT.

This clonotype was observed many times. In nucleotides, the CDR3 is TGTGCCAGCAGACCGACAGGGCCCACAGATACGCAGTATTTT. This encodes CASRPTGPTDTQYF. The rearrangement uses TRBV6-2 or TRBV6-3 and TRBJ2-3; 7 bases map to TRBD1. J gave up 2 bases and V 6 bases, and 5 bases lay outside the gene matches. The CDR3 contains 14 residues. Germline CDR1 is MNHEY and CDR2 is SVGEGT.

This clonotype was detected a few times. The chain carries TRBV7-2 and TRBJ1-2; maybe TRBD1 (6 bases). V lost 5 bases to trimming and J lost 6 bases, with 19 bases between them. CDR3 length equals 15 residues. Germline CDR1 and CDR2: SGHTA and FQGNSA. This chain's CDR3 is CASSRWPGVSDGYTF. The DNA for the CDR3 is TGTGCCAGCAGCCGATGGCCAGGGGTATCCGATGGCTACACCTTC.

This clonotype has a count of ten or more. The V call is TRBV7-2, the J call TRBJ1-4; tentatively, D is TRBD1 (6 bases). CDR3 length equals 14 residues. The V gene's germline CDR1 is SGHTA and CDR2 FQGNSA. The V end lost 5 bases, the J end lost 8 bases, and 15 bases lay between the germline ends. As DNA, the CDR3 is TGTGCCAGCAGCATTACAGGGAGCGGGGAAAAACTGTTTTTT. Its translation: CASSITGSGEKLFF.

For this clonotype: An end of the junction differs from the germline gene, which may be a read error. The J gene is TRBJ2-1, the V gene TRBV12-3 or TRBV12-4; possibly TRBD2 for D (6 bases). The CDR3 contains 15 residues. CDR3 sequence: CASSLAEGLYNEQFF. The CDR3 DNA reads as TGTGCCAGCAGCTTAGCGGAAGGTCTATACAATGAGCAGTTCTTC.

The sample holds a few counts of this clonotype. The chain recombines TRBV6-2 or TRBV6-3 with TRBJ2-7, with TRBD1 matching over 9 bases. Germline V gene sequence: CDR1 MNHEY, CDR2 SVGEGT. The CDR3 consists of 17 residues. V lost 6 bases to trimming and J lost 1 base; unmatched junction nucleotides: 13. The CDR3 reads CASSRPGTGRRSYEQYF. The CDR3 DNA is TGTGCCAGCAGCCGTCCCGGGACAGGGCGCAGGTCCTACGAGCAGTACTTC.

This clonotype was detected ten times or more. The rearrangement links TRBV7-8 to TRBJ2-7, with unresolved D. CDR3 length equals 13 residues. V lost 0 bases and J lost 6, with 9 bases in between. CDR1 and CDR2 (germline): SGHVS, FQNEAQ. The CDR3 is CASSLAGIIEQYF. In DNA form, the CDR3 reads TGTGCCAGCAGCTTAGCCGGAATAATCGAGCAGTACTTC.

Only a few counts were recorded for this clonotype. The CDR3 region is CSAPGGSYEQYF. Here the CDR3 DNA reads TGCAGTGCCCCTGGGGGCTCCTACGAGCAGTACTTC. This chain connects TRBV20-1 to TRBJ2-7, with D perhaps assigned TRBD1 or TRBD2 (5 bases each). The length of the CDR3 is 12 residues. The germline V and J ends were trimmed by 6 bases and 0 bases, with 9 bases remaining between them. CDR1 and CDR2 (germline): DFQATT, SNEGSKA (reference sequence).

This clonotype was found a few times. The genes are TRBV3-1 and TRBJ2-5; D is unclear. The CDR3 runs 16 residues. The germline CDR1 and CDR2 sequences are LGHDT and YNNKEL (reference sequence). Trimming took 3 bases from V and 5 from J, leaving 19 bases between them. In nucleotides, the CDR3 is TGTGCCAGCAGCCACCGGCCGGGCCCCAAGGCTGAGACCCAGTACTTC. Translated, it gives CASSHRPGPKAETQYF.

This clonotype was seen a few times. The genes are TRBV4-1 and TRBJ2-1; D is perhaps TRBD2 (6 bases). CDR3 length: 14 amino acids. Trimming removed 4 bases at V and 4 bases at J, with 11 bases between. CDR1 and CDR2 from the germline V gene are MGHRA and YSYEKL. The CDR3: CASSRLLAYNEQFF. The CDR3 DNA follows: TGCGCCAGCAGCCGCCTACTAGCTTACAATGAGCAGTTCTTC.

This clonotype was seen repeatedly, ten times or more. The chain joins TRBV5-1 to TRBJ2-7; the match to TRBD2 covers 10 bases. Germline trimming cut 4 bases from V and 2 bases from J; bases unmatched to any gene: 3. Germline lookup yields CDR1 SGHRS and CDR2 YFSETQ. The CDR3 runs 14 residues. CDR3 in amino acids: CASSTGTSAYEQYF. The CDR3 DNA sequence: TGCGCCAGCAGCACAGGGACTAGCGCCTACGAGCAGTACTTC.

This chain links TRBV5-1 with TRBJ1-6, with D perhaps TRBD1 (5 bases). Germline values: CDR1 SGHRS, CDR2 YFSETQ. The CDR3 spans 19 residues. Trimming removed 2 bases from V and 0 bases from J, with 18 bases in between. The CDR3 protein is CASSLNRDVESSYNSPLHF. The CDR3 region has the DNA TGCGCCAGCAGCTTAAACCGGGACGTCGAAAGCTCCTATAATTCACCCCTCCACTTT.